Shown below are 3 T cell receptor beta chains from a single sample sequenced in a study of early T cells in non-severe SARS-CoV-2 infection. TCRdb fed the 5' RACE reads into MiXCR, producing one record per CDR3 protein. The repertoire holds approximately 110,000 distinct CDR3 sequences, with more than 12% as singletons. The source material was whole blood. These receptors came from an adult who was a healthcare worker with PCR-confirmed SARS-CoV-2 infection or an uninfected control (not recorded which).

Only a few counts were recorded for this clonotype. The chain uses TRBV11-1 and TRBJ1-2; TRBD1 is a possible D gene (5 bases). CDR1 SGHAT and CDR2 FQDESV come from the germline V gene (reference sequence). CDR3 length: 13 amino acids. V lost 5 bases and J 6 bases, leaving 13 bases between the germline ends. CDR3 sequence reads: CASSPGLGHGYTF. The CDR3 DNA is TGTGCCAGCAGCCCGGGACTGGGCCATGGCTACACCTTC. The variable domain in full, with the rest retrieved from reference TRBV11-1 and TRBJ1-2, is EAEVAQSPRYKITEKSQAVAFWCDPISGHATLYWYRQILGQGPELLVQFQDESVVDDSQLPKDRFSAERLKGVDSTLKIQPAELGDSAMYLCASSPGLGHGYTFGSGTRLTVV.

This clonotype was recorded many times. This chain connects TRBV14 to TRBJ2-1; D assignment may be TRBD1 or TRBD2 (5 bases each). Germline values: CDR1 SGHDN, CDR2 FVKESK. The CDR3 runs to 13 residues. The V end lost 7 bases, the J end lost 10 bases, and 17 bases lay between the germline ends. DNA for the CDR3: TGTGCCAGCAACTCTGGGACGCCGGGGGAGCAGTTCTTC. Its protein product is CASNSGTPGEQFF.

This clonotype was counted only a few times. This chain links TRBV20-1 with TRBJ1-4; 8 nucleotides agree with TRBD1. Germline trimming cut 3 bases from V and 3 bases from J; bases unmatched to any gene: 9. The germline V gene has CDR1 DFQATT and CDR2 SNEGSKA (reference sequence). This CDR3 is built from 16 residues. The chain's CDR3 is CSARDAGGAANEKLFF. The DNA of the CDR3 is TGCAGTGCTAGGGACGCAGGGGGCGCAGCTAATGAAAAACTGTTTTTT.